These T cell receptor beta chains were read from a single sample in a study of T cell responses to AZD1222 COVID-19 vaccine. Method: immunoSEQ multiplex PCR; TCRdb's copy keeps in-frame clones and lacks some. The sample lists over 100,000 clones, 90% to 95% seen once, with approximately 7.9% in the top ten. The starting material was peripheral blood, obtained on day 0 of AZD1222 vaccination. The source of these receptors is an adult in good health. Both conserved end residues are part of each CDR3. Fields, in order: V gene, J gene, D gene, CDR3 protein. The D gene is left open where the match is weak.

>TRBV3-1/TRBV3-2|TRBJ2-5|TRBD2
CASSLRLWTSGEETQYF
>TRBV4-3|TRBJ1-3|NA
CASSQDRGFGNTIYF
>TRBV11-2|TRBJ1-2|NA
CASSRVEGWNYGYTF
>TRBV3-1/TRBV3-2|TRBJ1-6|NA
CASSQQINSPLHF
>TRBV6-4|TRBJ2-7|NA
CARPLDARAPHEQYF
>TRBV6-2/TRBV6-3|TRBJ2-7|TRBD1
CASSSLRQGTYEQYF
>TRBV5-1|TRBJ1-1|NA
CASSLRAGELGTEAFF
>TRBV9|TRBJ2-3|NA
CASSVGWAGNTDTQYF
>TRBV12-5|TRBJ2-7|NA
CASDTHSSYEQYF
>TRBV19|TRBJ1-3|TRBD1
CASSPWTGTGNTIYF
>TRBV28|TRBJ2-7|NA
CASSSLGGLAVEQYF
>TRBV6-5|TRBJ1-6|NA
CASSYSGQTNSPLHF
>TRBV3-1/TRBV3-2|TRBJ2-2|TRBD1
CASSNRGNAELFF
>TRBV5-1|TRBJ2-7|TRBD1
CASREGQGAGYEQYF
>TRBV2|TRBJ1-1|NA
CASSYDGEAFF
>TRBV7-2|TRBJ2-5|TRBD2
CASSFGTNQETQYF
>TRBV5-1|TRBJ1-3|TRBD1
CASSPYRGTGGNTIYF
>TRBV15|TRBJ2-5|TRBD2
CATSRMEGSGRGETQYF
>TRBV19|TRBJ2-7|NA
CASSIVGGYEQYF
>TRBV12-3/TRBV12-4|TRBJ1-5|NA
CASGRGGGQPQHF
>TRBV27|TRBJ2-1|TRBD1
CASRLQGAEQFF
>TRBV3-1/TRBV3-2|TRBJ1-2|TRBD1
CASSRPGQGDYGYTF
>TRBV18|TRBJ2-2|TRBD2
CASSPFDSSGANTGELFF
>TRBV7-2|TRBJ1-5|NA
CASSLAGLSGQPQHF
>TRBV2|TRBJ2-1|NA
CASRVINEQFF
>TRBV7-9|TRBJ1-2|NA
CASSLSATGNYGYTF
>TRBV15|TRBJ1-2|NA
CATSRGGAAYGYTF
>TRBV5-1|TRBJ2-7|NA
CASSLELAVPEQYF
>TRBV5-8|TRBJ2-5|TRBD2
CASSLVGGGRGETQYF
>TRBV3-1/TRBV3-2|TRBJ1-4|TRBD1
CASSQPPGTGVEKLFF
>TRBV7-8|TRBJ2-6|NA
CASSLGRGNSGANVLTF
>TRBV19|TRBJ1-1|TRBD1
CASSISRTGWNTEAFF
>TRBV4-1|TRBJ2-5|NA
CASSQGVVAGETQYF
>TRBV7-2|TRBJ1-5|NA
CASSLGGGYSNQPQHF
>TRBV7-9|TRBJ2-1|TRBD2
CASSWGGLGGEQFF
>TRBV9|TRBJ1-2|NA
CASSVGGTATNYGYTF
>TRBV18|TRBJ1-2|TRBD1
CASSPRGQGNDYGYTF
>TRBV3-1/TRBV3-2|TRBJ1-4|NA
CASSQEGGEKLFF
>TRBV4-1|TRBJ1-6|NA
CASSQQEGYNSPLHF
>TRBV18|TRBJ1-1|NA
CASSRLEGGLNTEAFF
>TRBV5-5|TRBJ1-5|NA
CASSLGWGSNQPQHF
>TRBV27|TRBJ1-2|TRBD1
CASSSQGVRGYTF
>TRBV6-6|TRBJ1-3|NA
CASSYPVGTIYF
>TRBV6-5|TRBJ2-3|TRBD1
CAGTTGQGSDTQYF
>TRBV15|TRBJ1-5|NA
CATSRGQRSNQPQHF
>TRBV2|TRBJ1-3|TRBD1
CASRQLDRVLSGNTIYF
>TRBV27|TRBJ2-7|NA
CASSPWGSSYEQYF
>TRBV18|TRBJ2-3|TRBD2
CASSPTGLEGDTQYF
>TRBV14|TRBJ2-3|TRBD1
CASSRDRGTDTQYF
>TRBV21-1|TRBJ2-1|NA
CASSPPSDRGLF
>TRBV19|TRBJ2-7|TRBD1
CASSPNRGYEQYF
>TRBV5-8|TRBJ2-7|TRBD1
CASSPRTGGEQYF